A single sample gave rise to the 4 T cell receptor beta chains below, sequenced in a study of blood T cell repertoires in COVID-19. Profiled with immunoSEQ multiplex PCR; TCRdb holds only in-frame clones, not every one. The sample comprises approximately 190,000 clones, roughly 80% of which are singletons, and less than 7% rests with the top ten. Material for sequencing was peripheral blood. These receptors were obtained from a man in his sixties with acute or convalescent COVID-19.

This clone was seen only once. The rearrangement links TRBV10-3 to TRBJ1-5, with 7 bases aligning to TRBD1. Trimming removed 7 bases from V and 7 bases from J; junction bases left unmatched: 7. The CDR3 has 13 residues. Germline CDR1 is ENHRY and CDR2 is SYGVKD. Here the CDR3 reads CAITDRVGQPQHF. The CDR3 DNA sequence: TGTGCCATCACCGACAGGGTGGGGCAGCCCCAGCATTTT.

The chain joins TRBV7-9 to TRBJ1-1; no definite D call. The CDR3 has 12 residues. With 5 bases removed from V and 2 bases from J, the gap between germline ends came to 6 bases. Germline V gives CDR1 SEHNR, CDR2 FQNEAQ (reference sequence). The CDR3 loop is CASSPINTEAFF. The CDR3 DNA reads as TGTGCCAGCAGCCCTATTAACACTGAAGCTTTCTTT.

The chain has TRBV5-1 and TRBJ2-6, with unresolved D. Germline-derived CDR1 and CDR2 are SGHRS and YFSETQ. The CDR3 is 17 amino acids. V lost 5 bases and J 0 bases, leaving 15 bases between the germline ends. CDR3 in amino acids: CASRPKDIFSGANVLTF. In DNA form, the CDR3 reads TGCGCCAGCAGACCCAAAGACATCTTCTCTGGGGCCAACGTCCTGACTTTC. Based on the CDR3 plus reference TRBV5-1 and TRBJ2-6, the full variable domain is KAGVTQTPRYLIKTRGQQVTLSCSPISGHRSVSWYQQTPGQGLQFLFEYFSETQRNKGNFPGRFSGRQFSNSRSEMNVSTLELGDSALYLCASRPKDIFSGANVLTFGAGSRLTVL.

In DNA form, the CDR3 reads TGTGCCAGCAGCTCGGGACTCGGCATGAACACTGAAGCTTTCTTT. This codes for CASSSGLGMNTEAFF. The chain uses TRBV7-6 and TRBJ1-1; a possible D gene is TRBD1 (5 bases). The CDR3 consists of 15 residues. The germline V and J ends were trimmed by 4 bases and 0 bases, with 12 bases remaining between them. Per germline, CDR1 SGHVS and CDR2 FNYEAQ.